This T cell receptor (beta chain) came from a study of cytomegalovirus exposure and HLA in healthy donors (dated by TCRdb to about 2017). For the wider study: According to an earlier analysis of a few hundred of the donors, some 170 million T cells yielded roughly 100 million unique TCR beta sequences and about 300 Gb of sequence data. Because of strong linkage in the cohort, roughly five DR-DQ haplotypes were treated as single units for association and clustering. Genome-wide SNP genotypes for about 65% of the roughly 670 donors were used in a later genetic analysis, which treated that subset as a discovery cohort. Every discovery cohort repertoire had been produced on one sequencing platform. In addition to the first cohort of 650 to 750 subjects, a separate validation cohort of 120 different subjects was used. Rather than using new phenotypic data, the later analysis identified candidate immune exposures from TCR beta sequences and from how often those sequences occurred across donors. The number of typed donors differed by locus: roughly 629-640 for A, B, C, DRB1 and DQB1; roughly 510 for DQA1; around 610 for DPA1; and about 450 for DPB1. HLA typing included class I and class II loci at four-digit resolution. High-throughput TCR immunosequencing, statistical association of individual TCRs with disease status, and machine learning were combined to predict cytomegalovirus infection status. An earlier analysis of nearly 600 of the donors applied high-throughput TCR beta sequencing to assess whether each TCR beta V gene segment acted as functional or pseudogenic. Donor age, sex, ethnicity and CMV serostatus were compiled alongside the repertoire data. The genetic ancestry cluster associated with self-reported Caucasian donors included approximately 85% of the 300 to 450 genotyped donors. The study aimed to test whether cataloging public T cell receptors could reveal signatures of past pathogen exposure. An early release that covered about 600 HLA-typed donors contained approximately 320 gigabases of sequencing data and some 87 million unique TCR sequences. Among about 360 genotyped donors of the cohort, an average of approximately 250,000 unique TCR beta nucleotide sequences were sequenced per donor, about a sixth of them non-productive. The study profiled the T cell repertoires of approximately 700 subjects by immunosequencing and related them to cytomegalovirus serostatus. To study patterns of TCR occurrence, a later analysis re-analyzed previously published TCR beta repertoires from hundreds of donors and added high-resolution HLA genotyping.

In total, roughly 670 healthy bone marrow donors made up the cohort. Cohort members were all nominally healthy when sampled, although unrecorded immune exposures were likely present. The donor tested CMV seropositive and was one of the 289 seropositive cohort members. A peripheral blood sample was provided by each donor, and peripheral blood mononuclear cells were used for TCR beta sequencing. Genomic DNA was extracted from the blood cell samples with the Qiagen DNeasy Blood Extraction Kit. A word on this clone: The clone's antigen remains unknown. Base qualities are missing; no much larger clone stands one base away.

Summary of the overall study and its limitations: Most TCR sequences were seen in very few donors, while some public TCRs were found in many individuals. A cluster of highly shared sequence variants was judged likely to represent a technical artifact of the sequencing pipeline. A later analysis reported that several top co-occurrence clusters appeared linked to parvovirus B19, influenza, CMV and Epstein-Barr virus. A total of 150 to 200 TCR beta chains were listed by the study as associated with cytomegalovirus. A later analysis associated some 17,000 TCR beta sequences with specific HLA alleles at a false discovery rate of 0.05. A later genetic analysis reported fewer N-insertions in productive TCRs among donors in an Asian-associated ancestry cluster than the roughly 650-donor mean. Assigning TCR associations to individual alleles was difficult when HLA alleles, especially DR and DQ, strongly co-occurred. The 87-base-pair reads could not distinguish some IMGT-functional V segments, including TRBV6-2 and TRBV6-3, so those segments were excluded. In this cohort, only TCR beta chains were sequenced, and detectable features were limited by the absence of alpha or paired-chain data. According to the authors, the approach could potentially be generalized to other disease states and immunological phenotypes. Correlated functional status among segregating V segments might be attributable to linkage disequilibrium, but an unknown experimental factor could not be ruled out. In vitro tests confirmed that three of the cytomegalovirus-associated TCR beta chains recognize cytomegalovirus antigens. A further reported finding was that TCR beta sequences accurately predicted the HLA-A and HLA-B alleles for most subjects in the first cohort. According to a later analysis, TCR association rates differed among HLA loci, with DRB1 alleles showing the most associated TCRs and HLA-C alleles showing the fewest. For the cohort, immune exposure information was limited to CMV serostatus. In a later analysis, most CMV-associated TCR beta chains were found to appear HLA-restricted, with HLA associations seemingly driven largely by CMV exposure. The earlier analysis of nearly 600 of the donors excluded approximately 17 rarely observed V segments, including chromosome 9 orphons, because counts were too low. The classifier was reported to diagnose cytomegalovirus status with high specificity and sensitivity in both the original and validation cohorts. Compared with equally common non-associated chains, HLA-associated TCR beta chains in a later analysis were more clonally expanded and had lower generation probabilities. HLA typing was unavailable for some donors at each locus, so association tests used only the typed subset. V-gene and J-gene trimming of TCR beta chains was associated with a missense DCLRE1C variant in a later genetic analysis, and the association was replicated in an independent cohort. Roughly uniform sequencing depth across donors was assumed in presence/absence analyses, although this assumption may not hold. An earlier analysis of around 600 of the donors showed that most TCR beta V segments appeared in productive rearrangements either about 87% or about 30% of the time, which broadly matched IMGT annotations.

The library came from the immunoSEQ multiplex PCR assay. For the multiplex PCR, a mixture combining 60 forward primers for TCR Vbeta segments and 13 reverse primers for TCR Jbeta segments was used. Amplification of the CDR3 region of rearranged TCR beta genes was performed with a multiplex PCR assay on genomic DNA. Amplified TCR beta libraries were sequenced as 87-base-pair reads on the Illumina HiSeq System. The published analysis was carried out like this. Across the roughly 600 repertoires, a later analysis counted 80 million or so unique TCR beta chains, 9 million to 14 million of which were shared by at least two donors. To remove PCR and sequencing errors, raw reads were error-corrected and collapsed into unique sequences using a nearest-neighbor algorithm that merged closely related sequences. To assign V, D and J gene segments, CDR3 sequences were aligned to IMGT reference sequences. For a sequence to be retained, a match of at least six nucleotides to both a V gene segment and a J gene segment was required. Rearrangements were classified as productive when the CDR3 lacked stop codons and remained in frame with V and J, and all other rearrangements were classified as non-productive. Following IMGT convention, CDR3 was defined as the stretch from the second conserved V-encoded cysteine up to the conserved J-encoded phenylalanine. Sequences without an unambiguous match to a single V gene segment were excluded from the earlier analysis of 450 to 650 of the donors. An earlier analysis of a few hundred of the donors classified V segments as functional when productive rearrangements were above 56.7% and as segregating when the standard deviation between donors was above 5%. A statistical classification framework was developed to diagnose cytomegalovirus status using the catalog of TCR beta chain sequences. In a later analysis, TCR nucleotide sequences were compared against IMGT/GENE-DB human TR gene sequences so that V and J genes could be assigned. Using the TCRdist pipeline, a later analysis assigned CDR3 sequences along with most-parsimonious VDJ recombination scenarios. In a later analysis, every TCR beta chain was defined by the combination of its CDR3 amino acid sequence and its V-gene family, and reads without a unique V-gene family were dropped. As a way to deal with suspected cross-contamination and a sequencing artifact, a later analysis dropped approximately 590 nucleotide sequences that were highly shared and had low generation probability. For each public chain, a later analysis derived a clonal expansion index from normalized ranks of inferred template counts within each repertoire. A later analysis computed generation probabilities with a VDJ recombination model fitted to out-of-frame rearrangements, and checked the results against IGoR. In a later analysis, hypergeometric tests were used to score TCR-TCR, TCR-HLA and TCR-CMV co-occurrence, with a repertoire-size bias correction applied to TCR pairs. False discovery rates were estimated in a later analysis by permuting HLA or CMV assignments 20 times. A later analysis grouped co-occurring TCRs with DBSCAN, adding TCRdist sequence similarity when clustering within HLA-allele-positive subsets. Repertoires with fewer than 30,000 or more than 120,000 public chains were left out of co-occurrence clustering, as were about five repertoires with anomalous nucleotide sharing. This immuneACCESS table, as held by TCRdb, lists in-frame sequences with V and J called but not all clones. Of the missing ones, under half trace to an unresolved V gene in checked studies; the others have no known cause. That table is the source of V, J and clone size, and D and trimming were worked out from the DNA. This sample comprises some 97,000 clones, about 68% of them detected only once. Roughly 15% of the sample is in the top ten clones.

Trimmed from V: 5 bases; trimmed from J: 6 bases; junction bases lacking a gene match: 9. CDR1 and CDR2 are read off the germline V gene (reference sequence) as PRHDT and FYEKMQ. From the cysteine up to the phenylalanine, the CDR3 has a length of 14 residues. Here the CDR3 DNA is all that survives: 42 bases in frame from base 1. The sample taken for sequencing was PBMCs. In this chain, TRBV13 is recombined with TRBJ2-5; 7 central nucleotides agree with TRBD1. This clonotype was sampled from a male donor in good health and CMV-seropositive. The DNA reads TGTGCCAGCAGCCTCCCCCGGGACAGAAAGACCCAGTACTTC. It encodes CASSLPRDRKTQYF. The full variable domain, with segments outside the CDR3 supplied by the reference TRBV13 and TRBJ2-5 proteins, appears as AAGVIQSPRHLIKEKRETATLKCYPIPRHDTVYWYQQGPGQDPQFLISFYEKMQSDKGSIPDRFSAQQFSDYHSELNMSSLELGDSALYFCASSLPRDRKTQYFGPGTRLLVL.